This T cell receptor (beta chain) was obtained from a study of T-cell memory formation after mild COVID-19. Study-level points and caveats: Pre-infection memory harbored some responding clones, suggesting cross-reactive memory joined. CD4+ clones that contracted lay mainly in CM and EM; CD8+ ones lay in EMRA.

This CDR3 spans 15 amino acids. V was trimmed by 0 bases and J by 4 bases, leaving 11 bases between them. CDR1 and CDR2 from the germline V gene are SGDLS and YYNGEE. TCRdb re-called the 5' RACE reads with MiXCR, one entry per CDR3 protein. Counted here are fewer than 350,000 distinct CDR3 sequences, 18% occurring once; the ten biggest clones make up roughly 23%. With regard to this clonotype: Antigen specificity is unknown.

The material sequenced was PBMCs or a T cell subset sorted from them (not recorded which). This TCR came from a young man who had mild COVID-19 (a few samples of this study predate the infection). Cell type and time point are not known. The chain uses TRBV9 and TRBJ2-1; possibly TRBD2 for D (6 bases). CDR3 protein: CASSVAGGFYNEQFF. The CDR3 nucleotides read TGTGCCAGCAGCGTAGCTGGGGGGTTTTACAATGAGCAGTTCTTC.